This TCR beta chain comes out of a study of blood T cell repertoires in COVID-19. On the study more broadly: In each case, the material was cDNA or gDNA derived from T cells, B-cell-depleted T cells, or PBMCs.

Followed over time, Seattle patients had been enrolled while infection was active. The assay was immunoSEQ multiplex PCR, and TCRdb's table has in-frame clones only and misses some. The sample has under 250,000 clones; roughly 92% are singletons. This CDR3 is 17 amino acids long. V was clipped by 0 bases and J by 9 bases; unmatched bases: 5. Germline-derived CDR1 and CDR2 are LGHDT and YNNKEL (reference sequence). The rearrangement uses TRBV3-1 (or the pseudogene TRBV3-2) and TRBJ2-2; 15 nucleotides match TRBD2. The sample comprised peripheral blood. This receptor was taken from a man between 60 and 70 years old with COVID-19, enrolled during active disease. The CDR3 sequence is CASSQDRTSGRARELFF. The CDR3, as DNA: TGTGCCAGCAGCCAAGACCGGACTAGCGGGAGGGCAAGGGAGCTGTTTTTT.